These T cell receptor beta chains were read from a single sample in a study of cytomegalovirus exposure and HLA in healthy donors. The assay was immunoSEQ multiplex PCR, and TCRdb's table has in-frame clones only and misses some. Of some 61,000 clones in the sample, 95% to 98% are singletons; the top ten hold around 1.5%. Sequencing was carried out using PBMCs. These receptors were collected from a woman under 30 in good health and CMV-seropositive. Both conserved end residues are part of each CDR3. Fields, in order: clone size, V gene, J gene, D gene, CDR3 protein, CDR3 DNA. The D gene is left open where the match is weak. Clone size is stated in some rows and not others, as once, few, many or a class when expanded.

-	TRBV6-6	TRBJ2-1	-	CASSLNRGGKYNEQFF	TGTGCCAGCAGTTTAAACAGGGGGGGAAAATACAATGAGCAGTTCTTC
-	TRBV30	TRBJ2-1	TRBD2	CAWTRTSPGRGSGGRSYNEQFF	TGTGCCTGGACCCGGACATCCCCCGGACGGGGCTCGGGCGGGAGATCCTACAATGAGCAGTTCTTC
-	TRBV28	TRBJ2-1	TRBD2	CASLGLASYNEQFF	TGTGCCAGCTTGGGACTAGCCTCCTACAATGAGCAGTTCTTC
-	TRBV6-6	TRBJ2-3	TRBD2	CASNLAGVTDTQYF	TGTGCCAGCAACTTAGCGGGAGTAACAGATACGCAGTATTTT
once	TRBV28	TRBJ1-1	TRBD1	CASSPSRQGNTEAFF	TGTGCCAGCAGTCCCTCCCGACAGGGAAACACTGAAGCTTTCTTT
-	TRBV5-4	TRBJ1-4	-	CASSFQGSNEKLFF	TGTGCCAGCAGCTTCCAGGGTTCTAATGAAAAACTGTTTTTT
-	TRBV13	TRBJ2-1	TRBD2	CASSLEVGREYGSYNEQFF	TGTGCCAGCAGCTTAGAGGTAGGGCGGGAGTACGGTTCCTACAATGAGCAGTTCTTC
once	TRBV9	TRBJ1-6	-	CASSPGQNPNSPLHF	TGTGCCAGCAGCCCAGGACAGAACCCCAATTCACCCCTCCACTTT
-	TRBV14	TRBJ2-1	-	CASSQTSSYNEQFF	TGTGCCAGCAGCCAGACAAGCTCCTACAATGAGCAGTTCTTC
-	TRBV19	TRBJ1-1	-	CASSIGAGTEAFF	TGTGCCAGTAGTATAGGGGCGGGCACTGAAGCTTTCTTT
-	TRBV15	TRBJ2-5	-	CATSRDYTVQETQYF	TGTGCCACCAGCAGAGATTATACGGTTCAAGAGACCCAGTACTTC